Listed here are 7 T cell receptor beta chains from one sample, sequenced in a study of shared clonotypes between healthy human individuals. Naive CD8 cells lacked CD45RO, underwent positive selection for CCR7 and left out terminally differentiated effector memory CD45RA+ cells. Some clones are missing from TCRdb's copy, which holds only in-frame ones; the method was immunoSEQ multiplex PCR. This table has approximately 2,000,000 clones, 93% appearing once. Source material: naive CD8+ T cells from PBMCs. The receptor set was obtained from a man aged 18 to 29 in good health. Some clones in this sample may be carry-over from other donors' samples.

For the CDR3, the DNA is TGCAGCGTTGAAGATCGAGGCGGGGTCGAGCAGTACTTC. It encodes CSVEDRGGVEQYF. This chain joins TRBV29-1 and TRBJ2-7, with D tentatively TRBD2 (6 bases). This CDR3 contains 13 residues. Germline lookup yields CDR1 SQVTM and CDR2 ANQGSEA. Between the trimmed V and J ends, which lost 0 bases and 6 bases, there was a span of 12 bases.

This chain connects TRBV13 to TRBJ1-2, with TRBD1 as a possible D gene (6 bases). The CDR3 sequence is 15 residues long. The V gene lost 4 bases and the J gene lost 0 bases, with 12 bases spanning the gap. Germline V gene data show CDR1 as PRHDT and CDR2 as FYEKMQ (reference sequence). The CDR3 DNA follows: TGTGCCAGCAGCTCTTGGGGGCAGGCTAACTATGGCTACACCTTC. It specifies CASSSWGQANYGYTF.

The V gene is TRBV27, the J gene TRBJ2-7; 7 nucleotides line up with TRBD1. Germline V lookup: CDR1 MNHEY, CDR2 SMNVEV (reference sequence). This CDR3 spans 13 amino acids. Losses at the gene ends were 5 bases for V and 2 bases for J; bases not matched to a gene: 3. The CDR3 DNA follows: TGTGCCAGCAGTAACGACAGGGCCTACGAGCAGTACTTC. It encodes CASSNDRAYEQYF.

The CDR3 DNA sequence: TGTGCCAGCAGTTTTATTCCCCTGGGTACAGATACGCAGTATTTT. Translation: CASSFIPLGTDTQYF. The chain couples TRBV27 to TRBJ2-3; no clear D gene. Germline V gives CDR1 MNHEY, CDR2 SMNVEV (reference sequence). The V end lost 3 bases, the J end lost 3 bases, and 13 bases lay between the germline ends. CDR3 length: 15 residues.

The CDR3 protein is CASSEGTEVNEQFF. In nucleotides, the CDR3 is TGTGCCAGCAGCGAAGGGACAGAAGTGAATGAGCAGTTCTTC. This sequence joins TRBV9 and TRBJ2-1, with TRBD1 identical over 7 bases. Germline V gene lookup returns CDR1 SGDLS and CDR2 YYNGEE. V trimming: 3 bases; J trimming: 7 bases; junction bases outside the gene matches: 7. The CDR3 totals 14 residues.

This chain joins TRBV7-9 and TRBJ1-5; possible D gene TRBD1, 6 bases. Germline CDR1 reads SEHNR; CDR2 reads FQNEAQ (reference sequence). There are 15 residues in the CDR3. Trimming took 10 bases from V and 0 from J, leaving 16 bases between them. The CDR3 nucleotides read TGTGCCACGACTCAGGGGTACTATAGCAATCAGCCCCAGCATTTT. The encoded protein is CATTQGYYSNQPQHF.

The chain recombines TRBV7-2 with TRBJ1-5; D is uncertain. CDR3 length: 17 residues. The germline gives CDR1 SGHTA, CDR2 FQGNSA. Trimming took 0 bases from V and 0 from J, leaving 12 bases between them. The CDR3 DNA reads TGTGCCAGCAGCTTAGCGCTAGTCCAGAATAGCAATCAGCCCCAGCATTTT. This translates into CASSLALVQNSNQPQHF.